This T cell receptor beta chain was found in a study of blood T cell repertoires in COVID-19. Overall study: Italy, Spain and the United States were the sources of the convalescent and acute COVID-19 samples.

Germline V CDR1 and CDR2: SGHTS, YDEGEE. The CDR3 runs 15 residues. Trimming took 4 bases from V and 4 from J; bases not matched to a gene: 5. Turning to this clone: Distinct nucleotide sequences in the sample also encode this CDR3.

Sequenced by immunoSEQ multiplex PCR; TCRdb stores in-frame clones only, minus some. This table holds 350,000 or so clones, around 87% found once. The chain carries TRBV5-8 and TRBJ2-5; 12 nucleotides agree with TRBD1. This receptor was identified in a woman aged 25 to 39 with COVID-19, enrolled during active disease. Sequenced sample: peripheral blood. CDR3 sequence: CASSGGQGARETQYF. The CDR3 DNA follows: TGTGCCAGCAGCGGGGGACAGGGGGCAAGAGAGACCCAGTACTTC.